The T cell receptor (beta chain) under discussion was sequenced for a study of T cell clonality in common variable immunodeficiency. This clone was recorded a few times. The antigen is not known. The CDR3 end is not reached by the read, which stops 3 residues before it; the germline J gene fills it in. The V end was cut by 3 bases, the J end by 1 base, with 7 bases between. Germline loops: CDR1 LNHDA, CDR2 SQIVND (reference sequence). This CDR3 is 14 amino acids long. Patients had low serum IgG, IgA and/or IgM and specific antibody deficiency. Here immunoSEQ multiplex PCR was the method, and the copy in TCRdb shows in-frame clones only, minus some. The repertoire has 25,000 to 35,000 clones, none seen only once; the ten largest take 5% to 5.5%. Regarding the study as a whole: Fewer TCRbeta clones were shared among CVID subjects than controls. In common variable immunodeficiency, TCR beta chains reportedly carried fewer deletions and N-nucleotide insertions. The cause of increased CVID clonality remains unclear without subpopulation sequencing.

The chain links TRBV19 to TRBJ2-1; D is undetermined. This sequence originates from a human donor with common variable immunodeficiency. Sequences were obtained from peripheral blood mononuclear cells. CDR3 amino acids: CASSMSQSYNEQFF. Incomplete CDR3 DNA: TGTGCCAGTAGTATGTCCCAGTCCTACAATGAG. Complete variable domain (other parts from reference TRBV19 and TRBJ2-1): DGGITQSPKYLFRKEGQNVTLSCEQNLNHDAMYWYRQDPGQGLRLIYYSQIVNDFQKGDIAEGYSVSREKKESFPLTVTSAQKNPTAFYLCASSMSQSYNEQFFGPGTRLTVL.